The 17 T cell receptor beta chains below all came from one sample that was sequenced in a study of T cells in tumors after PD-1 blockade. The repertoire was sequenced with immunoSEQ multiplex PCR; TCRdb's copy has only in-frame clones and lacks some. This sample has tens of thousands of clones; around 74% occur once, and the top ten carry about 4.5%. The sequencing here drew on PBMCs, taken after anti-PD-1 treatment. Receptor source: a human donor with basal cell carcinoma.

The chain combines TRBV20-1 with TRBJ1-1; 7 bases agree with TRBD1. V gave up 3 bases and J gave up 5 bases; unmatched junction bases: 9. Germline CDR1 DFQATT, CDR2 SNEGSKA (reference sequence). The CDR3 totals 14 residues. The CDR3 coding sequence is TGCAGTGCTAGTTATGAGGGGGCAGGGACTGAAGCTTTCTTT. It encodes CSASYEGAGTEAFF.

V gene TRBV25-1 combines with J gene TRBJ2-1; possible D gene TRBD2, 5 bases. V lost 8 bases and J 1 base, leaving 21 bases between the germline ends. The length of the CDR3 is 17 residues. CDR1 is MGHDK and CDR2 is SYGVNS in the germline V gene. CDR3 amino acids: CASDTWLASRSYNEQFF. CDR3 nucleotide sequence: TGTGCCAGCGACACGTGGCTAGCATCCCGATCCTACAATGAGCAGTTCTTC.

This CDR3 reads CASSKTGANYGYTF. CDR3 DNA: TGTGCCAGCAGTAAAACAGGGGCTAACTATGGCTACACCTTC. The genes are TRBV6-5 and TRBJ1-2, with 7 bases lining up with TRBD1. Germline trimming cut 5 bases from V and 0 bases from J; bases unmatched to any gene: 3. Germline CDR1 MNHEY, CDR2 SVGAGI. The CDR3 spans 14 residues.

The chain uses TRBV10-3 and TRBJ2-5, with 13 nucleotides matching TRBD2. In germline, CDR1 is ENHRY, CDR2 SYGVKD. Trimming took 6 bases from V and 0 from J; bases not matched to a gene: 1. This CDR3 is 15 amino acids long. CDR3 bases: TGTGCCATCAGGGGACTAGCGGGGAACCAAGAGACCCAGTACTTC. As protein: CAIRGLAGNQETQYF.

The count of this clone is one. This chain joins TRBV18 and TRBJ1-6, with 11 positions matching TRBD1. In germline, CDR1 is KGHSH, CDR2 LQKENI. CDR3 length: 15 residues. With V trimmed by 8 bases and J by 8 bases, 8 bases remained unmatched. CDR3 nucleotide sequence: TGTGCCAGCACGCCTACGGGACAGGGGGATTCACCCCTCCACTTT. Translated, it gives CASTPTGQGDSPLHF.

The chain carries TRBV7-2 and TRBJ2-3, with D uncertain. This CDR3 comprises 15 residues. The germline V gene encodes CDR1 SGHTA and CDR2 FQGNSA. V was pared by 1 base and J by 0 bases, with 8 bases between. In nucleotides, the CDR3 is TGTGCCAGCAGCTTAGGGGGTTTTAGCACAGATACGCAGTATTTT. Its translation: CASSLGGFSTDTQYF.

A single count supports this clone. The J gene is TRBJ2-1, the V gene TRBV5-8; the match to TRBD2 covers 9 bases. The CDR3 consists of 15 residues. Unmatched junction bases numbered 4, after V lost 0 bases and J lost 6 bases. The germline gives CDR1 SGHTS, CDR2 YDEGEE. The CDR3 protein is CASSLGLAGPNEQFF. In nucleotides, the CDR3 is TGTGCCAGCAGCTTGGGTCTAGCGGGGCCCAATGAGCAGTTCTTC.

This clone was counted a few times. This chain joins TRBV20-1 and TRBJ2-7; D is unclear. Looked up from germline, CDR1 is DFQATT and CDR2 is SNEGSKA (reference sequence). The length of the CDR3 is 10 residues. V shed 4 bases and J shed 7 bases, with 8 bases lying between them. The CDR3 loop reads CSANHREQYF. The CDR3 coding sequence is TGCAGTGCTAACCACAGAGAGCAGTACTTC.

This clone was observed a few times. CDR3 residues: CASSQTGGHYEQYF. The CDR3 coding sequence is TGTGCCAGCAGCCAGACAGGGGGCCACTACGAGCAGTACTTC. V gene TRBV7-6 combines with J gene TRBJ2-7; TRBD1 matches 10 bases. The CDR3 loop spans 14 amino acids. Germline loops: CDR1 SGHVS, CDR2 FNYEAQ. The junction had 4 bases not matched to a gene; V was cut back by 5 bases and J by 3 bases.

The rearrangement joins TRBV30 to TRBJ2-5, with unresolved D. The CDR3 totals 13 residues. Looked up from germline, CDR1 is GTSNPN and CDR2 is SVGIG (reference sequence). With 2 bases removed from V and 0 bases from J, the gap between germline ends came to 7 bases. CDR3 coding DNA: TGTGCCTGGAGTAAGAAGTACCAAGAGACCCAGTACTTC. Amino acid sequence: CAWSKKYQETQYF. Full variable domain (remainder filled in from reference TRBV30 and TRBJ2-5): SQTIHQWPATLVQPVGSPLSLECTVEGTSNPNLYWYRQAAGRGLQLLFYSVGIGQISSEVPQNLSASRPQDRQFILSSKKLLLSDSGFYLCAWSKKYQETQYFGPGTRLLVL.

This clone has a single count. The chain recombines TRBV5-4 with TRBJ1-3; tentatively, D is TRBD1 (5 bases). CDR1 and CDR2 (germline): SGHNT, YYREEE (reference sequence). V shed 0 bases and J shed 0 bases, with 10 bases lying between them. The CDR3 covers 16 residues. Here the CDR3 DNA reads TGTGCCAGCAGCTTGGGGGGGACGGCCTCTGGAAACACCATATATTTT. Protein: CASSLGGTASGNTIYF.

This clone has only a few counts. In DNA form, the CDR3 reads TGTGCCAGCAGCCAGGACTGGACAGGGGGTTCACCCCTCCACTTT. As protein: CASSQDWTGGSPLHF. This chain connects TRBV4-2 to TRBJ1-6; 10 bases match TRBD1. Trimming cost V 3 bases and J 9 bases; bases outside gene matches: 5. Germline V gene lookup returns CDR1 LGHNA and CDR2 YNFKEQ. The CDR3 sequence is 15 residues long.

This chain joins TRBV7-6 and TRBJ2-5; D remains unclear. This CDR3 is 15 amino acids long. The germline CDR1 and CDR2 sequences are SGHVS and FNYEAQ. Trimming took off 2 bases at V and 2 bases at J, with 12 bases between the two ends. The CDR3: CASSLNTAGQETQYF. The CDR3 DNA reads TGTGCCAGCAGCTTAAACACAGCCGGGCAAGAGACCCAGTACTTC.

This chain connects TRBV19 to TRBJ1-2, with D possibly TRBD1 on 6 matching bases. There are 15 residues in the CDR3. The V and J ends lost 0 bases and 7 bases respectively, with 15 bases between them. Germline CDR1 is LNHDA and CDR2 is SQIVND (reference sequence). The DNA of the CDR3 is TGTGCCAGTAGTATAGATTGGAGGGGGAGGAGTGGCTACACCTTC. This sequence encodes CASSIDWRGRSGYTF. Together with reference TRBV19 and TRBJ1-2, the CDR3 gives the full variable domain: DGGITQSPKYLFRKEGQNVTLSCEQNLNHDAMYWYRQDPGQGLRLIYYSQIVNDFQKGDIAEGYSVSREKKESFPLTVTSAQKNPTAFYLCASSIDWRGRSGYTFGSGTRLTVV.

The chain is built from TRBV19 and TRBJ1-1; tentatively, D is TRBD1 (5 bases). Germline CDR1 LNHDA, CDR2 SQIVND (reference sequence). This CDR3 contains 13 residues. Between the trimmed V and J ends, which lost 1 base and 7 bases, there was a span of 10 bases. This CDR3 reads CASSIATGVEAFF. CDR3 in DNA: TGTGCCAGTAGTATAGCTACAGGAGTTGAAGCTTTCTTT. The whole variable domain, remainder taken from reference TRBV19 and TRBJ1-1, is DGGITQSPKYLFRKEGQNVTLSCEQNLNHDAMYWYRQDPGQGLRLIYYSQIVNDFQKGDIAEGYSVSREKKESFPLTVTSAQKNPTAFYLCASSIATGVEAFFGQGTRLTVV.

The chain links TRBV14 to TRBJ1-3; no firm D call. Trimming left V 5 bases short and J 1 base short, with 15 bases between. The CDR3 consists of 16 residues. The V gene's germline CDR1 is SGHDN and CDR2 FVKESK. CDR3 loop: CASSGLTQISGNTIYF. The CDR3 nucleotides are TGTGCCAGCAGCGGCTTAACTCAGATTTCTGGAAACACCATATATTTT.

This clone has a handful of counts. CDR3 nucleotide sequence: TGTGCCAGCAGCGTCCTGACCGGGACTGAAGCTTTCTTT. This gives the protein CASSVLTGTEAFF. The chain uses TRBV9 and TRBJ1-1, with unresolved D. The germline gives CDR1 SGDLS, CDR2 YYNGEE. V was cut by 2 bases and J by 5 bases, with 10 bases left in between. The CDR3 runs to 13 residues.